The next 25 T cell receptor beta chains were all read from a single sample in a study of T cell repertoires in cytomegalovirus infection. TCRdb called the reads again in MiXCR, with one record for every CDR3 protein. The data contain approximately 340,000 distinct CDR3 sequences, roughly 29% of them singletons. No antigen has been assigned to these receptors. Sequencing used cultured PBMCs, obtained from culture after CMV antigen stimulation. All receptors derive from a human donor in good health (CMV status not recorded). Some clones in this sample may be carry-over from other donors' samples.

This clonotype was recorded at least ten times. V usage is TRBV7-9 and J usage is TRBJ2-3; D remains ambiguous. The CDR3 runs 15 residues. Per the germline V gene, CDR1 is SEHNR and CDR2 is FQNEAQ (reference sequence). Trimming took off 3 bases at V and 2 bases at J, with 12 bases between the two ends. The CDR3 region is CASSLGTKITDTQYF. DNA for the CDR3: TGTGCCAGCAGCTTGGGAACGAAAATCACAGATACGCAGTATTTT.

The rearrangement joins TRBV20-1 to TRBJ1-5; the D is unclear. Germline V CDR1 and CDR2: DFQATT, SNEGSKA (reference sequence). The CDR3 length is 19 residues. Trimming stripped 0 bases from V and 7 bases from J, with 28 bases between. The CDR3 protein is CSARDDGNTKLGWRQPQHF. CDR3 DNA sequence: TGCAGTGCTAGAGATGACGGGAACACTAAGCTCGGTTGGCGACAGCCCCAGCATTTT.

This clonotype was found a few times. The chain uses TRBV7-2 and TRBJ1-2; D is unclear. There are 12 residues in the CDR3. V was trimmed by 2 bases and J by 5 bases, leaving 6 bases between them. The germline gives CDR1 SGHTA, CDR2 FQGNSA. In DNA, the CDR3 is TGTGCCAGCAGCTTAAGTACGTATGGCTACACCTTC. Encoded protein: CASSLSTYGYTF.

The chain employs TRBV7-2 and TRBJ2-3; tentatively, D is TRBD1 (5 bases). In germline, CDR1 is SGHTA, CDR2 FQGNSA. The CDR3 extends over 13 amino acids. V lost 5 bases to trimming and J lost 6 bases, with 12 bases between them. The CDR3 reads CASSPAGWDTQYF. The CDR3 bases are TGTGCCAGCAGCCCCGCAGGGTGGGATACGCAGTATTTT.

The table lists this clonotype with a few counts. The J gene is TRBJ2-7, the V gene TRBV7-6; D may be TRBD1 or TRBD2 (5 bases each). The V gene's germline CDR1 is SGHVS and CDR2 FNYEAQ. CDR3 length: 17 residues. Trimming removed 0 bases from V and 6 bases from J, with 21 bases in between. DNA for the CDR3: TGTGCCAGCAGCTTAGCGTCCGGGGCGCGGATAGTGAGCGAGCAGTACTTC. Translation gives CASSLASGARIVSEQYF.

The chain has TRBV4-1 and TRBJ2-7; D possibly matches TRBD1 or TRBD2 (5 bases each). The germline CDR1 and CDR2 sequences are MGHRA and YSYEKL. Trimming took off 5 bases at V and 0 bases at J, with 14 bases between the two ends. CDR3 length: 15 amino acids. CDR3 DNA sequence: TGCGCCAGCAGCACCCCGGGACGGAGCTCCTACGAGCAGTACTTC. Amino acids: CASSTPGRSSYEQYF.

This chain joins TRBV28 and TRBJ2-7; possible D gene TRBD1, 7 bases. Per germline, CDR1 MDHEN and CDR2 SYDVKM. CDR3 length: 16 amino acids. V was cut by 3 bases and J by 5 bases, with 20 bases left in between. The CDR3 is CASSLDSPRGADEQYF. The CDR3, as DNA: TGTGCCAGCAGTTTGGACAGCCCCAGGGGGGCGGACGAGCAGTACTTC.

This clonotype has just a few counts. The V and J genes are TRBV11-3 and TRBJ2-5; D gene unclear. V gave up 5 bases and J gave up 6 bases, with 16 bases separating them. Germline CDR1 SGHNT, CDR2 YENEEA. The CDR3 is 14 amino acids. The CDR3, as DNA: TGTGCCAGCAGCGGTGGGTGGTCATCAAAGACCCAGTACTTC. This translates into CASSGGWSSKTQYF.

The chain carries TRBV15 and TRBJ1-2, with D perhaps matching TRBD1 (5 bases). The CDR3 is 16 amino acids. Germline assignment: CDR1 LNHNV and CDR2 YYDKDF (reference sequence). V was clipped by 3 bases and J by 0 bases, with 14 bases between them. The DNA for the CDR3 is TGTGCCACCAGCAGGAACGAGGGACGGACTAACTATGGCTACACCTTC. Its protein product is CATSRNEGRTNYGYTF.

This clonotype was counted between two and nine times. The chain has TRBV12-3 or TRBV12-4 and TRBJ2-6, with a possible D match to TRBD2 (5 bases). The V and J ends lost 7 bases and 3 bases respectively, with 13 bases between them. The CDR3 covers 15 residues. The CDR3 here is CASTRGLSGANVLTF. CDR3 sequence (DNA): TGTGCCAGCACCAGAGGGTTGAGTGGGGCCAACGTCCTGACTTTC.

The chain joins TRBV27 to TRBJ2-1; the D gene could be TRBD1 or TRBD2 (6 bases each). Germline values: CDR1 MNHEY, CDR2 SMNVEV (reference sequence). The CDR3 runs to 14 residues. V was pared by 0 bases and J by 7 bases, with 10 bases between. The CDR3 protein is CASSLSGGGNEQFF. The CDR3 DNA sequence: TGTGCCAGCAGTTTATCCGGGGGCGGAAATGAGCAGTTCTTC.

The chain has TRBV28 and TRBJ1-1; D possibly corresponds to TRBD1 (5 bases). The CDR3 sequence is 14 residues long. Germline lookup yields CDR1 MDHEN and CDR2 SYDVKM. Trimming shortened V by 5 bases and J by 1 base, and 11 bases separated the two germline ends. DNA of the CDR3: TGTGCCAGCAGTGATACGAGGGGGAACACTGAAGCTTTCTTT. Its protein is CASSDTRGNTEAFF.

This chain links TRBV7-9 with TRBJ2-3; maybe TRBD2 (5 bases). Trimming took 5 bases from V and 6 from J, leaving 12 bases between them. The CDR3 is made up of 13 amino acids. The germline V gene has CDR1 SEHNR and CDR2 FQNEAQ (reference sequence). In DNA form, the CDR3 reads TGTGCCAGCAGCGAAACTAGAAGCGATACGCAGTATTTT. The encoded protein is CASSETRSDTQYF.

This clonotype has just a few counts. The chain joins TRBV10-3 to TRBJ1-2, with 10 bases aligning to TRBD1. The length of the CDR3 is 18 residues. Germline CDR1 is ENHRY and CDR2 is SYGVKD. V lost 0 bases, J lost 2 bases, and 9 bases stayed unmatched. The CDR3 spells CAISESWDRGVENYGYTF. The DNA of the CDR3 is TGTGCCATCAGTGAGTCTTGGGACAGGGGAGTGGAAAACTATGGCTACACCTTC.

The chain has TRBV25-1 and TRBJ1-1; TRBD1 matches 9 bases. Germline CDR1 is MGHDK and CDR2 is SYGVNS. V lost 3 bases to trimming and J lost 5 bases; unmatched junction nucleotides: 10. This CDR3 region has 16 residues. DNA for the CDR3: TGTGCCAGCAGTGAGAACCCGGGGACAGGGAGGACTGAAGCTTTCTTT. Its translation is CASSENPGTGRTEAFF.

This clonotype was observed at least ten times. The CDR3 bases are TGTGCCAGCAGCTTAGCGCCGGGCGTGGGGGGCACTGAAGCTTTCTTT. It encodes CASSLAPGVGGTEAFF. The rearrangement links TRBV7-2 to TRBJ1-1; weak D call: TRBD1 (5 bases). Germline loops: CDR1 SGHTA, CDR2 FQGNSA. Trimming cost V 0 bases and J 4 bases, with 15 bases left between them. This CDR3 contains 16 residues.

In its sample, this clonotype was seen a few times. This CDR3 is CASSQANLLTLADEKLFF. In nucleotides, the CDR3 is TGTGCCAGCAGCCAAGCAAACCTCCTGACCCTGGCGGATGAAAAACTGTTTTTT. The chain carries TRBV3-1 and TRBJ1-4; D gene uncertain. This CDR3 comprises 18 residues. Trimming pared 1 base from V and 6 bases from J, leaving 21 bases between. Germline loops: CDR1 LGHDT, CDR2 YNNKEL (reference sequence).

This clonotype appeared a few times. The chain joins TRBV19 to TRBJ1-1, with D tentatively TRBD1 (6 bases). CDR3 length equals 14 residues. Trimming removed 4 bases from V and 6 bases from J, with 15 bases in between. Germline V gene lookup returns CDR1 LNHDA and CDR2 SQIVND (reference sequence). The CDR3 region has the DNA TGTGCCAGTAGTACCGAAGGGGGAATTGCTGAAGCTTTCTTT. It yields the protein CASSTEGGIAEAFF.

This clonotype was counted a few times. V usage is TRBV6-8 and J usage is TRBJ2-5; the D call may be TRBD1 or TRBD2 (5 bases each). There are 16 residues in the CDR3. Germline V gene lookup returns CDR1 MNHGY and CDR2 SAAAGT. The V end was cut by 5 bases, the J end by 1 base, with 17 bases between. The CDR3 sequence is CASSPPNWDGQETQYF. CDR3 bases: TGTGCCAGCAGTCCGCCCAATTGGGACGGCCAAGAGACCCAGTACTTC.

This clonotype was seen more than once but under ten times. The rearrangement links TRBV6-1 to TRBJ2-5; the D call may be TRBD1 or TRBD2 (6 bases each). Between the trimmed V and J ends, which lost 8 bases and 0 bases, there was a span of 13 bases. CDR3 length equals 14 residues. Germline-derived CDR1 and CDR2 are MNHNS and SASEGT. CDR3 DNA: TGTGCCAGCGGGGGGCAGCGGTACCAAGAGACCCAGTACTTC. Protein: CASGGQRYQETQYF.

This chain uses TRBV6-1 with TRBJ2-5; either TRBD1 or TRBD2 may fit D (6 bases each). From germline, CDR1 is MNHNS and CDR2 SASEGT. The CDR3 loop spans 14 amino acids. Trimming took off 7 bases at V and 5 bases at J, with 17 bases between the two ends. The CDR3 sequence is CASTPGGGPETQYF. The CDR3 DNA sequence: TGTGCCAGCACCCCAGGAGGGGGGCCGGAGACCCAGTACTTC.

The chain is built from TRBV7-2 and TRBJ2-1, with D hard to call. The CDR3 extends over 14 amino acids. The germline gives CDR1 SGHTA, CDR2 FQGNSA. V was clipped by 6 bases and J by 9 bases, with 18 bases between them. This CDR3 reads CASRFKNLETEQFF. The CDR3 DNA is TGTGCCAGCAGATTTAAGAATTTGGAGACTGAGCAGTTCTTC. Based on the CDR3 plus reference TRBV7-2 and TRBJ2-1, the full variable domain is GAGVSQSPSNKVTEKGKDVELRCDPISGHTALYWYRQSLGQGLEFLIYFQGNSAPDKSGLPSDRFSAERTGGSVSTLTIQRTQQEDSAVYLCASRFKNLETEQFFGPGTRLTVL.

A single count supports this clonotype. The gene calls are TRBV19 and TRBJ2-2; possible D gene TRBD1, 6 bases. The CDR3 spans 16 residues. Trimming shortened V by 3 bases and J by 0 bases, and 11 bases separated the two germline ends. The V gene's germline CDR1 is LNHDA and CDR2 SQIVND (reference sequence). The CDR3 spells CASSIRQEANTGELFF. The CDR3 bases are TGTGCCAGTAGTATTCGACAGGAGGCGAACACCGGGGAGCTGTTTTTT.

This clonotype was detected only a few times. This chain uses TRBV27 with TRBJ1-6; D might be TRBD1 (6 bases). CDR3 length: 17 amino acids. V was cut by 0 bases and J by 6 bases, with 15 bases left in between. Per germline, CDR1 MNHEY and CDR2 SMNVEV (reference sequence). The CDR3 region has the DNA TGTGCCAGCAGTTTATCGGTAGGGGGGGCGGGTAATTCACCCCTCCACTTT. Translated: CASSLSVGGAGNSPLHF.

The chain uses TRBV6-5 and TRBJ1-2; D call uncertain. The germline V and J ends were trimmed by 8 bases and 0 bases, with 7 bases remaining between them. The length of the CDR3 is 12 residues. Germline V lookup: CDR1 MNHEY, CDR2 SVGAGI. The CDR3 sequence is CASGSANYGYTF. DNA of the CDR3: TGTGCCAGCGGCTCCGCTAACTATGGCTACACCTTC.